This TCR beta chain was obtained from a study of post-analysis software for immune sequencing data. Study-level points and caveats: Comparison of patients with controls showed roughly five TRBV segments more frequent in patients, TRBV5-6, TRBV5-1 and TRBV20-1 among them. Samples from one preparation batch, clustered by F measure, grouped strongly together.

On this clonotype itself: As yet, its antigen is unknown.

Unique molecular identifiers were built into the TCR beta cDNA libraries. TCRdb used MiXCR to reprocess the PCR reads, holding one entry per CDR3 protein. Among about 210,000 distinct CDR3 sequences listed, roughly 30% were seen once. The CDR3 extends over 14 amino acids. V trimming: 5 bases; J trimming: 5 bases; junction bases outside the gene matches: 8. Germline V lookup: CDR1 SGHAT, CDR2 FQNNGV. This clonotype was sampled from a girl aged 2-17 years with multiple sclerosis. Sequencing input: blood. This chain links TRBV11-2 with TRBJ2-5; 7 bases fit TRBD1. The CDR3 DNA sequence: TGTGCCAGCAGCAAGACAGGGTTAAGGGAGACCCAGTACTTC. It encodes CASSKTGLRETQYF. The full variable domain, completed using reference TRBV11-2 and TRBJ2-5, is EAGVAQSPRYKIIEKRQSVAFWCNPISGHATLYWYQQILGQGPKLLIQFQNNGVVDDSQLPKDRFSAERLKGVDSTLKIQPAKLEDSAVYLCASSKTGLRETQYFGPGTRLLVL.